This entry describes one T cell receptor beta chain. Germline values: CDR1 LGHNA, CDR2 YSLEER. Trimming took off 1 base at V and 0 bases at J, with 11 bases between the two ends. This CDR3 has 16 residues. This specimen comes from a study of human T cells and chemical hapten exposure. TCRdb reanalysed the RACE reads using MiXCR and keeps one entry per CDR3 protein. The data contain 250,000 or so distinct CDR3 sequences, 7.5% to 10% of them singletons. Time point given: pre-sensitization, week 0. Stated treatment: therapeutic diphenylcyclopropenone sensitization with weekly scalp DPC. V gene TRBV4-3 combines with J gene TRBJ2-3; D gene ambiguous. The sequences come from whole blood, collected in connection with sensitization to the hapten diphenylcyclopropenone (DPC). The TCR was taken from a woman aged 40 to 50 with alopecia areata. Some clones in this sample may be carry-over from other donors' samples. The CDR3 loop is CASSQGWATSTDTQYF. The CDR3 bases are TGCGCCAGCAGCCAAGGATGGGCCACTAGCACAGATACGCAGTATTTT.